These T cell receptor beta chains were read from a single sample in a study of shared clonotypes between healthy human individuals. Measured with immunoSEQ multiplex PCR; TCRdb has only the in-frame clones, and not every one. The table shows over a million clones, with approximately 98.5% occurring only once. The specimen was naive CD4+ T cells sorted from blood. These receptor sequences come from a man aged 25 to 40 in good health. Both conserved end residues are part of each CDR3. D genes are given only for firm matches. Only part of the rows carry a size: once, few, many, or a class if the clone is expanded.

-,TRBJ1-1,TRBV23-1,-,15,CASSLGGDSDTEAFF,TGCGCCAGCAGTCTCGGTGGCGACAGCGACACTGAAGCTTTCTTT
TRBD2,TRBJ2-1,TRBV9,-,15,CASSVVAGVGNEQFF,TGTGCCAGCAGCGTAGTCGCGGGAGTGGGGAATGAGCAGTTCTTC
TRBD1,TRBJ1-3,TRBV18,-,13,CASSQDRADTIYF,TGTGCCAGCTCACAAGACAGGGCAGACACCATATATTTT
-,TRBJ2-5,TRBV5-4,-,13,CASSGRGEETQYF,TGTGCCAGCAGCGGGAGGGGGGAAGAGACCCAGTACTTC
-,TRBJ2-7,TRBV5-4,-,15,CASSTQGLSSYEQYF,TGTGCCAGCAGCACACAGGGTCTGAGCTCCTACGAGCAGTACTTC
-,TRBJ2-5,TRBV27,-,13,CASSFSSQETQYF,TGTGCCAGCAGTTTCTCCTCTCAAGAGACCCAGTACTTC
TRBD1,TRBJ1-1,TRBV5-4,-,15,CASSAGQGIRTEAFF,TGTGCCAGCAGCGCGGGACAGGGTATTCGAACTGAAGCTTTCTTT
TRBD1,TRBJ1-1,TRBV18,once,15,CASSPPRDRVTEAFF,TGTGCCAGCTCACCGCCCCGGGACAGGGTTACTGAAGCTTTCTTT
-,TRBJ2-7,TRBV18,-,12,CASSPSDYEQYF,TGTGCCAGCTCACCTTCAGACTACGAGCAGTACTTC
TRBD2,TRBJ2-1,TRBV7-7,-,15,CASSEREGSHNEQFF,TGTGCTAGCAGTGAGCGGGAGGGCTCTCACAATGAGCAGTTCTTC
TRBD1,TRBJ1-2,TRBV4-1,-,15,CASSPADRGEYGYTF,TGCGCCAGCAGCCCAGCCGACAGGGGGGAATATGGCTACACCTTC
-,TRBJ2-7,TRBV28,-,14,CASSARRSSYEQYF,TGTGCCAGCAGTGCACGACGGTCCTCCTACGAGCAGTACTTC
-,TRBJ1-4,TRBV6-5,-,15,CASSYRREPNEKLFF,TGTGCCAGCAGTTATCGAAGGGAGCCTAATGAAAAACTGTTTTTT
TRBD2,TRBJ2-7,TRBV10-3,-,15,CAISESAGVYDEQYF,TGTGCCATCAGTGAGTCAGCGGGAGTTTACGACGAGCAGTACTTC
-,TRBJ2-5,TRBV15,-,15,CATSRDFGSQETQYF,TGTGCCACCAGCAGAGATTTTGGGAGCCAAGAGACCCAGTACTTC
TRBD1,TRBJ2-7,TRBV5-5,-,15,CASSAGQGSSYEQYF,TGTGCCAGCAGCGCGGGACAGGGCAGCTCCTACGAGCAGTACTTC
-,TRBJ2-7,TRBV2,-,11,CASSAPYEQYF,TGTGCCAGCAGCGCCCCCTACGAGCAGTACTTC
-,TRBJ2-5,TRBV5-1,-,14,CASSEGPSGETQYF,TGCGCCAGCAGCGAGGGTCCCTCCGGAGAGACCCAGTACTTC
-,TRBJ1-5,TRBV28,-,16,CASSPHLAMSNQPQHF,TGTGCCAGCAGCCCCCACCTCGCAATGAGCAATCAGCCCCAGCATTTT
-,TRBJ2-1,TRBV28,-,16,CASSLGNAASHNEQFF,TGTGCCAGCAGTTTGGGAAACGCCGCCTCCCACAATGAGCAGTTCTTC
-,TRBJ2-5,TRBV5-6,-,15,CASSLDGPSQETQYF,TGTGCCAGCAGCTTGGATGGACCCAGCCAAGAGACCCAGTACTTC
-,TRBJ1-2,TRBV25-1,-,13,CASSGLGGHGYTF,TGTGCCAGCAGTGGCCTAGGTGGGCATGGCTACACCTTC
TRBD1,TRBJ2-3,TRBV5-1,-,13,CASSLEGQNTQYF,TGCGCCAGCAGCTTGGAGGGACAGAACACGCAGTATTTT
TRBD1,TRBJ2-7,TRBV29-1,-,12,CSVRQGTYEQYF,TGCAGCGTAAGACAGGGAACCTACGAGCAGTACTTC
-,TRBJ2-7,TRBV2,-,10,CAAFSYEQYF,TGTGCCGCCTTCTCCTACGAGCAGTACTTC
-,TRBJ2-1,TRBV7-2,-,15,CASSSRESSYNEQFF,TGTGCCAGCTCATCCAGGGAGAGCTCCTACAATGAGCAGTTCTTC
-,TRBJ2-4,TRBV15,-,14,CATSTRDTKNIQYF,TGTGCCACCAGCACCCGGGACACCAAAAACATTCAGTACTTC
-,TRBJ2-5,TRBV27,-,15,CASSFQRRAQETQYF,TGTGCCAGCAGTTTCCAGCGTAGGGCCCAAGAGACCCAGTACTTC
TRBD1,TRBJ2-1,TRBV5-1,-,14,CASSHRDRDNEQFF,TGCGCCAGCAGCCACCGGGACAGGGACAATGAGCAGTTCTTC
TRBD1,TRBJ2-2,TRBV5-1,-,13,CASSGTGAGELFF,TGCGCCAGCAGCGGAACAGGGGCCGGGGAGCTGTTTTTT